These 19 T cell receptor beta chains were all obtained from the same sample, sequenced in a study of identical twins. TCRdb reanalysed the 5' RACE reads using MiXCR and keeps one entry per CDR3 protein. Among 450,000 or so distinct CDR3 sequences listed, about 14% were seen once. This sample also belongs to another study, concerning yellow fever vaccine responses in identical twins.

Sequencing was done on a sample of CD4+ T cells sorted from blood. These receptors came from a young woman in good health.

The chain employs TRBV24-1 and TRBJ2-1; possibly TRBD1 or TRBD2 for D (5 bases each). This CDR3 has 16 residues. Germline CDR1 is KGHDR and CDR2 is SFDVKD. Trimming removed 3 bases from V and 0 bases from J, with 11 bases in between. CDR3 coding DNA: TGTGCCACCAGTGATGGGGGACCGATCTCCTACAATGAGCAGTTCTTC. Its protein is CATSDGGPISYNEQFF.

The chain has TRBV20-1 and TRBJ2-5; D possibly corresponds to TRBD2 (5 bases). This CDR3 region has 14 residues. Per germline, CDR1 DFQATT and CDR2 SNEGSKA (reference sequence). The V gene lost 2 bases and the J gene lost 5 bases, with 15 bases spanning the gap. The CDR3 reads CSARSLAGLETQYF. As DNA, the CDR3 is TGCAGTGCTAGAAGTCTAGCTGGGCTGGAGACCCAGTACTTC.

This clonotype was observed a few times. The chain employs TRBV12-3 or TRBV12-4 and TRBJ2-3; D gene uncertain. This CDR3 is built from 12 residues. The ends were cut back, 6 bases at V and 1 base at J, with 5 bases in the middle. CDR3 DNA: TGTGCCAGCAGGCCAGGCACAGATACGCAGTATTTT. It encodes CASRPGTDTQYF.

This clonotype came up many times. The rearrangement links TRBV20-1 to TRBJ2-7; 7 nucleotides match TRBD1. Trimming at V came to 6 bases and at J to 2 bases, leaving 4 bases not matched to a gene. CDR3 size: 12 residues. Looked up from germline, CDR1 is DFQATT and CDR2 is SNEGSKA (reference sequence). CDR3 coding DNA: TGCAGTGCCCTCCAGGGGGCCTACGAGCAGTACTTC. It yields the protein CSALQGAYEQYF.

The J gene is TRBJ2-1, the V gene TRBV9, with TRBD2 identical over 8 bases. J lost 15 bases, V lost 0 bases, and 11 bases had no gene match. This CDR3 is 14 amino acids long. Germline CDR1 reads SGDLS; CDR2 reads YYNGEE. CDR3 residues: CASSVGSTGGQLFF. CDR3 sequence (DNA): TGTGCCAGCAGCGTAGGGTCCACGGGAGGGCAGTTGTTCTTC.

This rearrangement joins TRBV9 to TRBJ2-6; D is undetermined. This CDR3 has 19 residues. V lost 1 base, J lost 0 bases, and 17 bases lay in between. The V gene's germline CDR1 is SGDLS and CDR2 YYNGEE. CDR3: CASSVFSVLSFSGANVLTF. CDR3 DNA sequence: TGTGCCAGCAGCGTATTCTCCGTGCTCTCTTTCTCTGGGGCCAACGTCCTGACTTTC.

This clonotype was observed a handful of times. The genes are TRBV10-3 and TRBJ1-1; D is perhaps TRBD1 (5 bases). This CDR3 has 13 amino acids. The germline V and J ends were trimmed by 4 bases and 2 bases, with 8 bases remaining between them. Germline V lookup: CDR1 ENHRY, CDR2 SYGVKD. The CDR3 loop is CAISGQPNTEAFF. The CDR3 DNA is TGTGCCATCAGTGGACAGCCCAACACTGAAGCTTTCTTT.

The chain is built from TRBV6-5 and TRBJ1-3; D perhaps matches TRBD1 (6 bases). V lost 4 bases, J lost 2 bases, and 12 bases lay in between. The CDR3 is made up of 15 amino acids. Looked up from germline, CDR1 is MNHEY and CDR2 is SVGAGI. The CDR3 sequence is CASSSAGVAGNTIYF. As DNA, the CDR3 is TGTGCCAGCAGTTCAGCAGGGGTGGCTGGAAACACCATATATTTT.

The table lists this clonotype with many counts. The gene calls are TRBV29-1 and TRBJ2-7; tentative D call: TRBD2 (6 bases). Germline V gene lookup returns CDR1 SQVTM and CDR2 ANQGSEA. Between the trimmed V and J ends, which lost 6 bases and 6 bases, there was a span of 18 bases. CDR3 size: 13 residues. CDR3 coding DNA: TGCAGCGTCCTGGGACTCTCTGGAGGCGAGCAGTACTTC. This codes for CSVLGLSGGEQYF.

This clonotype appeared a few times. The V gene is TRBV6-2 or TRBV6-3, the J gene TRBJ1-5; weak D call: TRBD1 (6 bases). This CDR3 is built from 12 residues. Trimming removed 9 bases from V and 7 bases from J, with 13 bases in between. Germline CDR1 is MNHEY and CDR2 is SVGEGT. The DNA of the CDR3 is TGTGCCAGTCAACAGGGTGGCCAGCCCCAGCATTTT. The encoded protein is CASQQGGQPQHF.

This clonotype appeared a few times. The genes are TRBV25-1 and TRBJ2-3; 7 nucleotides line up with TRBD2. The V segment lost 6 bases and the J segment 3 bases; nucleotides outside the gene matches: 12. In germline, CDR1 is MGHDK, CDR2 SYGVNS. This CDR3 is built from 16 residues. The CDR3 DNA reads as TGTGCCAGCAGGGGAGTAGCGGGTCGGGGAACAGATACGCAGTATTTT. Protein sequence: CASRGVAGRGTDTQYF.

The table lists this clonotype with a few counts. The chain recombines TRBV7-8 with TRBJ2-1; no clear D gene. Looked up from germline, CDR1 is SGHVS and CDR2 is FQNEAQ. V gave up 0 bases and J gave up 5 bases, with 14 bases separating them. The CDR3 contains 16 residues. The CDR3 bases are TGTGCCAGCAGCTTAGCGTACTACAAGACCCACAATGAGCAGTTCTTC. As protein: CASSLAYYKTHNEQFF.

This clonotype was recorded many times. The chain carries TRBV3-1 and TRBJ2-5; tentatively, D is TRBD2 (5 bases). The germline gives CDR1 LGHDT, CDR2 YNNKEL (reference sequence). The CDR3 contains 13 residues. V gave up 0 bases and J gave up 3 bases, with 5 bases separating them. Here the CDR3 DNA reads TGTGCCAGCAGCCAAGACGGGGAAGAGACCCAGTACTTC. It specifies CASSQDGEETQYF.

This clonotype was detected ten times or more. This chain joins TRBV5-5 and TRBJ1-5; 7 bases are shared with TRBD1. Per the germline V gene, CDR1 is SGHKS and CDR2 is YYEKEE (reference sequence). V was pared by 0 bases and J by 2 bases, with 11 bases of the junction left unmatched. This CDR3 has 18 residues. CDR3 DNA: TGTGCCAGCAGCTTGGCGGTCCCGACAGGGACCGGCAATCAGCCCCAGCATTTT. This encodes CASSLAVPTGTGNQPQHF.

This clonotype was detected only a few times. This chain connects TRBV4-2 to TRBJ1-4; 7 bases are shared with TRBD1. This CDR3 region has 15 residues. V lost 5 bases and J lost 8; bases outside the gene matches: 11. CDR1 LGHNA and CDR2 YNFKEQ come from the germline V gene. The CDR3 nucleotides are TGTGCCAGCAGCTCCAAATTTGGGACAGACGAAAAACTGTTTTTT. The encoded protein is CASSSKFGTDEKLFF.

The gene calls are TRBV27 and TRBJ2-2; D might be TRBD1 or TRBD2, each matching 5 bases. This CDR3 is built from 15 residues. Looked up from germline, CDR1 is MNHEY and CDR2 is SMNVEV (reference sequence). V was shortened by 6 bases and J by 2 bases, with 13 bases between the two germline ends. The CDR3 is CASSRGDVNTGELFF. CDR3 nucleotide sequence: TGTGCCAGCAGCCGAGGGGACGTCAACACCGGGGAGCTGTTTTTT.

This chain connects TRBV7-6 to TRBJ2-3; no clear D gene. V lost 1 base to trimming and J lost 1 base, with 6 bases between them. The germline V gene encodes CDR1 SGHVS and CDR2 FNYEAQ. This CDR3 comprises 14 residues. CDR3 sequence (DNA): TGTGCCAGCAGCTTAGGTTCAGGCACAGATACGCAGTATTTT. Encoded protein: CASSLGSGTDTQYF.

This clonotype came up once. The rearrangement joins TRBV20-1 to TRBJ2-2; tentative D call: TRBD2 (6 bases). V dropped 6 bases and J dropped 4 bases, with 15 bases sitting between them. Germline lookup yields CDR1 DFQATT and CDR2 SNEGSKA (reference sequence). The CDR3 has 14 amino acids. Here the CDR3 DNA reads TGCAGTGCCACGCCGGGACTGATCACCGGGGAGCTGTTTTTT. Translated, it gives CSATPGLITGELFF.

This clonotype was seen only a few times. The J gene is TRBJ2-7, the V gene TRBV20-1; TRBD2 matches at 12 bases. The J segment lost 1 base and the V segment lost 5 bases, leaving 9 bases of the junction unmatched. The CDR3 has 16 amino acids. CDR1 and CDR2 (germline): DFQATT, SNEGSKA (reference sequence). The CDR3 region has the DNA TGCAGTGCTGCTCCGACTAGCGGGGGCGGGTCCTACGAGCAGTACTTC. It is translated as CSAAPTSGGGSYEQYF.